Below are 14 T cell receptor beta chains sequenced from a single sample in a study of blood T cell repertoires in COVID-19. TCRdb's table, derived via immunoSEQ multiplex PCR, lists solely in-frame clones and lacks some. The table has hundreds of thousands of clones, more than 80% seen once; the top ten hold roughly 1.4%. Sequenced material: peripheral blood. These receptors all come from a woman in her twenties or thirties with active or convalescent COVID-19.

This clone occurred a few times. The chain employs TRBV6-5 and TRBJ2-7; weak D call: TRBD2 (5 bases). The germline CDR1 and CDR2 sequences are MNHEY and SVGAGI. V lost 2 bases and J lost 0, with 11 bases in between. The CDR3 sequence is 15 residues long. The CDR3 reads CASSYGLATSYEQYF. The CDR3 DNA reads as TGTGCCAGCAGTTACGGGCTAGCCACCTCCTACGAGCAGTACTTC.

The V and J genes are TRBV5-5 and TRBJ1-1, with 8 positions matching TRBD1. This CDR3 has 14 amino acids. Germline trimming cut 0 bases from V and 7 bases from J; bases unmatched to any gene: 5. Germline V gives CDR1 SGHKS, CDR2 YYEKEE (reference sequence). The CDR3 nucleotides are TGTGCCAGCAGCTTGGCGACAGGGGTCAGTGAAGCTTTCTTT. It yields the protein CASSLATGVSEAFF.

The chain joins TRBV6-5 to TRBJ1-2; the match to TRBD1 covers 7 bases. CDR3 length: 14 amino acids. J gave up 6 bases and V 6 bases, and 10 bases lay outside the gene matches. Per germline, CDR1 MNHEY and CDR2 SVGAGI. The CDR3 DNA reads TGTGCCAGCAGAGATGCCGGGACAGAGAATGGCTACACCTTC. This gives the protein CASRDAGTENGYTF.

This clone was observed a few times. This chain links TRBV6-2 or TRBV6-3 with TRBJ1-5; 7 bases match TRBD1. Germline trimming cut 6 bases from V and 6 bases from J; bases unmatched to any gene: 11. The CDR3 is 15 residues long. Germline V CDR1 and CDR2: MNHEY, SVGEGT. CDR3 amino acids: CASSVQGNIGQPQHF. CDR3 in DNA: TGTGCCAGCAGCGTACAGGGGAACATTGGTCAGCCCCAGCATTTT.

The V gene is TRBV6-5, the J gene TRBJ2-7, with 7 bases lining up with TRBD1. Germline V gene sequence: CDR1 MNHEY, CDR2 SVGAGI. The CDR3 contains 13 residues. Losses at the gene ends were 8 bases for V and 3 bases for J; bases not matched to a gene: 7. The CDR3 protein is CASAGAGGYEQYF. The CDR3 nucleotides are TGTGCCAGCGCGGGCGCAGGGGGCTACGAGCAGTACTTC.

V gene TRBV7-9 combines with J gene TRBJ2-1; D is perhaps TRBD2 (6 bases). This CDR3 spans 16 amino acids. V lost 3 bases and J 5 bases, leaving 17 bases between the germline ends. Germline CDR1 is SEHNR and CDR2 is FQNEAQ (reference sequence). The CDR3 spells CASSLGTGVVNNEQFF. In DNA, the CDR3 is TGTGCCAGCAGCTTGGGGACGGGAGTCGTTAACAATGAGCAGTTCTTC.

The CDR3 region has the DNA TGTGCCAGCAGCTTGGGAGTAGGAGGGGGCAGTCAGCCCCAGCATTTT. Translated: CASSLGVGGGSQPQHF. The chain carries TRBV5-6 and TRBJ1-5; TRBD1 aligns across 7 bases. The J segment lost 6 bases and the V segment lost 0 bases, leaving 9 bases of the junction unmatched. The germline gives CDR1 SGHDT, CDR2 YYEEEE. The CDR3 consists of 16 residues.

The gene calls are TRBV10-3 and TRBJ2-7; TRBD1 agrees at 7 bases. The CDR3 spans 13 residues. V shed 9 bases, J shed 2 bases, and the junction held 7 bases outside the gene matches. CDR1 is ENHRY and CDR2 is SYGVKD in the germline V gene. The DNA for the CDR3 is TGTGCCATTCGTAAGGGGGCGACCTACGAGCAGTACTTC. Translating it yields CAIRKGATYEQYF.

The chain links TRBV4-1 to TRBJ1-4; 7 nucleotides match TRBD1. The V gene's germline CDR1 is MGHRA and CDR2 YSYEKL. Trimming removed 1 base from V and 6 bases from J; junction bases left unmatched: 5. The CDR3 spans 15 residues. The CDR3 DNA reads as TGCGCCAGCAGCCAAGCAGGGGGGAAGGATGAAAAACTGTTTTTT. It encodes CASSQAGGKDEKLFF.

The genes are TRBV6-5 and TRBJ2-1, with D unclear. Looked up from germline, CDR1 is MNHEY and CDR2 is SVGAGI. This CDR3 region has 15 residues. The germline V and J ends were trimmed by 2 bases and 0 bases, with 8 bases remaining between them. CDR3 loop: CASSYEASSYNEQFF. DNA for the CDR3: TGTGCCAGCAGTTACGAAGCGAGCTCCTACAATGAGCAGTTCTTC.

The chain joins TRBV5-1 to TRBJ1-2; D possibly corresponds to TRBD1 (5 bases). The CDR3 sequence is 17 residues long. Trimming took 0 bases from V and 0 from J, leaving 15 bases between them. Germline CDR1 is SGHRS and CDR2 is YFSETQ. The CDR3 loop is CASSLGEYRSPNYGYTF. As DNA, the CDR3 is TGCGCCAGCAGCTTGGGAGAGTACAGGTCCCCTAACTATGGCTACACCTTC.

The V and J genes are TRBV27 and TRBJ1-4; the D gene is possibly TRBD1 (6 bases). Germline V lookup: CDR1 MNHEY, CDR2 SMNVEV (reference sequence). This CDR3 region has 15 residues. V was shortened by 1 base and J by 4 bases, with 10 bases between the two germline ends. The CDR3 spells CASSLWGGLNEKLFF. CDR3 nucleotide sequence: TGTGCCAGCAGTTTATGGGGGGGGCTTAATGAAAAACTGTTTTTT. Using reference TRBV27 and TRBJ1-4 for the parts outside the CDR3, the full variable domain is EAQVTQNPRYLITVTGKKLTVTCSQNMNHEYMSWYRQDPGLGLRQIYYSMNVEVTDKGDVPEGYKVSRKEKRNFPLILESPSPNQTSLYFCASSLWGGLNEKLFFGSGTQLSVL.

V gene TRBV12-3 or TRBV12-4 combines with J gene TRBJ2-5; D unresolved. Between the trimmed V and J ends, which lost 7 bases and 2 bases, there was a span of 11 bases. The CDR3 spans 13 residues. CDR3 amino acids: CASTPGLQETQYF. CDR3 sequence (DNA): TGTGCCAGCACTCCTGGGCTACAAGAGACCCAGTACTTC.

The chain is built from TRBV19 and TRBJ2-2; 9 nucleotides align to TRBD1. The germline V gene encodes CDR1 LNHDA and CDR2 SQIVND (reference sequence). The CDR3 is 15 residues long. The V gene end was trimmed by 6 bases and the J gene end by 5 bases; junction bases not matched to a gene: 7. This CDR3 reads CASSPDRGETGELFF. The CDR3 region has the DNA TGTGCCAGTAGCCCGGACAGGGGAGAAACCGGGGAGCTGTTTTTT. Filled out from reference TRBV19 and TRBJ2-2, the complete variable domain reads DGGITQSPKYLFRKEGQNVTLSCEQNLNHDAMYWYRQDPGQGLRLIYYSQIVNDFQKGDIAEGYSVSREKKESFPLTVTSAQKNPTAFYLCASSPDRGETGELFFGEGSRLTVL.